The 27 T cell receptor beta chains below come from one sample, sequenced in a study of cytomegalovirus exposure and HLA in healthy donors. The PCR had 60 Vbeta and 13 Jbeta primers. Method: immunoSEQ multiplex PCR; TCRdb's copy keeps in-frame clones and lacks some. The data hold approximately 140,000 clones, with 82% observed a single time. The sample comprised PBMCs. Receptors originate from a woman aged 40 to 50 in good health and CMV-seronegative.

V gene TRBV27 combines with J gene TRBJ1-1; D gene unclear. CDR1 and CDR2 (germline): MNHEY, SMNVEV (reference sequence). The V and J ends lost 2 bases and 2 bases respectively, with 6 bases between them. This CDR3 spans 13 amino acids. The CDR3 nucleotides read TGTGCCAGCAGTTTAAACAGAAACACTGAAGCTTTCTTT. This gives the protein CASSLNRNTEAFF.

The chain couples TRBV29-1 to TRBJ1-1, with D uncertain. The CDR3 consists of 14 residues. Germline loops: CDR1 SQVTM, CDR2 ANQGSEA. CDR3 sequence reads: CSGRVGGSNTEAFF. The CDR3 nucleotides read TGCAGTGGGAGGGTGGGAGGCTCGAACACTGAAGCTTTCTTT.

Here the CDR3 DNA reads TGTGCCAGCAGTTCCTTAGAAAAACTGTTTTTT. It encodes CASSSLEKLFF. V usage is TRBV6-6 and J usage is TRBJ1-4; D not certain. Between the trimmed V and J ends, which lost 4 bases and 8 bases, there was a span of 5 bases. Germline CDR1 is MNHNY and CDR2 is SVGAGI (reference sequence). This CDR3 has 11 residues.

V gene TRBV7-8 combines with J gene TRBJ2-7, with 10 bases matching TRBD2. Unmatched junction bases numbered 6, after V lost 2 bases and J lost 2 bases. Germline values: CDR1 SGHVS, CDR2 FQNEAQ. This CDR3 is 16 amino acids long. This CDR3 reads CASSLQLAGVPYEQYF. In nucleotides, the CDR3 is TGTGCCAGCAGCTTACAGCTAGCGGGAGTGCCCTACGAGCAGTACTTC.

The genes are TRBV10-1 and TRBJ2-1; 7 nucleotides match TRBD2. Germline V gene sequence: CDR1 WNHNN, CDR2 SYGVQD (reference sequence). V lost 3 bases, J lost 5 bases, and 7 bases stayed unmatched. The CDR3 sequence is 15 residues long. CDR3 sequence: CASSDRTREDNEQFF. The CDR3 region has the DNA TGCGCCAGCAGTGACCGGACTAGGGAGGACAATGAGCAGTTCTTC.

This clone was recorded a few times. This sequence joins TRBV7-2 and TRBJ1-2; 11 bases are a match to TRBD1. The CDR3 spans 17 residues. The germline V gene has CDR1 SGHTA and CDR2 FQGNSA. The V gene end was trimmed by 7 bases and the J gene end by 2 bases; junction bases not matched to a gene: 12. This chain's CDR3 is CASTPTRTGGLNYGYTF. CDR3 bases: TGTGCCAGCACCCCGACGAGGACAGGGGGCTTGAACTATGGCTACACCTTC.

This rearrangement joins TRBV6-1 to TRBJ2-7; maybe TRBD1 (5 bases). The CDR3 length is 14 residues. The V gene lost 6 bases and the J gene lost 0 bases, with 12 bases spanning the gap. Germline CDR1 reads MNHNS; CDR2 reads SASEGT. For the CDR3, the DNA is TGTGCCAGCAGCAGGGAACCTTTCTCCTACGAGCAGTACTTC. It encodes CASSREPFSYEQYF.

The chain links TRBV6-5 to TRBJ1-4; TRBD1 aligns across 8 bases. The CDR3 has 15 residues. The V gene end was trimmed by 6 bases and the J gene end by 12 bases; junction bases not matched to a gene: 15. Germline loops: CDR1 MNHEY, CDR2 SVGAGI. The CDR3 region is CASSRAWTGREELFF. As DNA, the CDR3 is TGTGCCAGCAGCCGGGCCTGGACAGGGAGAGAAGAACTGTTTTTT.

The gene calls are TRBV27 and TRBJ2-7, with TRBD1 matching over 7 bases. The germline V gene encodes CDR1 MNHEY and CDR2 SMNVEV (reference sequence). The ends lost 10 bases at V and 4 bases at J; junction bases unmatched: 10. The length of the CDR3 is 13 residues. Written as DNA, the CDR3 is TGTGCCACCATGCGACAGGGATCGTACGAGCAGTACTTC. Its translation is CATMRQGSYEQYF.

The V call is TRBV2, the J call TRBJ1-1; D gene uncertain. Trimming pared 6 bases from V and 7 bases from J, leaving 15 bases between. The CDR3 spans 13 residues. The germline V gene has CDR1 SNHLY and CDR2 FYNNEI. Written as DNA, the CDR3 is TGTGCCAGCAGAGACTACTCGGACGGTGAAGCTTTCTTT. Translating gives CASRDYSDGEAFF.

CDR3: CSVSGGPNTEAFF. For the CDR3, the DNA is TGCAGCGTCTCGGGGGGCCCGAACACTGAAGCTTTCTTT. The chain is built from TRBV29-1 and TRBJ1-1; perhaps TRBD1 as D (6 bases). This CDR3 is built from 13 residues. V gave up 6 bases and J gave up 1 base, with 12 bases separating them. Germline CDR1 reads SQVTM; CDR2 reads ANQGSEA.

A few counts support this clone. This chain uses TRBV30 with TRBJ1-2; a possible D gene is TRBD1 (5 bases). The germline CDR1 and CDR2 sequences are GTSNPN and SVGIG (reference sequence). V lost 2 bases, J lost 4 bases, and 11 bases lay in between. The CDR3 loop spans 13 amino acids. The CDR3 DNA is TGTGCCTGGAGTATTGGGGGGGGCTATGGCTACACCTTC. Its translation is CAWSIGGGYGYTF.

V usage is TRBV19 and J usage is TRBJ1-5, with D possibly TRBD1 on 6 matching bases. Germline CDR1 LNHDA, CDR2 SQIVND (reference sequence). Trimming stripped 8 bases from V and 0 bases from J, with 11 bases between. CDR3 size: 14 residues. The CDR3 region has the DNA TGTGCCAGTGCCAGGGGTCGTAGCAATCAGCCCCAGCATTTT. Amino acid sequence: CASARGRSNQPQHF.

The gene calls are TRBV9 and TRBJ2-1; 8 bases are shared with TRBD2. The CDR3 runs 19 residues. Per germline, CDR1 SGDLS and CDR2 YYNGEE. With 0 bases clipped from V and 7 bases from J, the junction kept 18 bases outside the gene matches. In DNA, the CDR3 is TGTGCCAGCAGCGTAGCCCCGGGGGGAGCGGGGGAAATGGGGAATGAGCAGTTCTTC. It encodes CASSVAPGGAGEMGNEQFF.

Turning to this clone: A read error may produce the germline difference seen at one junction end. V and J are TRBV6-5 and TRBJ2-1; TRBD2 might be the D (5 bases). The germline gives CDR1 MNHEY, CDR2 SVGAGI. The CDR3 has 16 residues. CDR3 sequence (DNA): TGTACCAGCAGTTACATGTCTAGCCCCTTCTACAATGAGCAGTTCTTC. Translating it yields CTSSYMSSPFYNEQFF.

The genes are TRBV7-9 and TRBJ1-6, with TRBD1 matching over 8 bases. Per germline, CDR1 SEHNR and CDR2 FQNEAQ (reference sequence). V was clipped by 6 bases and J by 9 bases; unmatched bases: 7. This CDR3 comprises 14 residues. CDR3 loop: CASSSDRVTSPLHF. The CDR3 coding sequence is TGTGCCAGCAGTTCGGACAGGGTCACTTCACCCCTCCACTTT.

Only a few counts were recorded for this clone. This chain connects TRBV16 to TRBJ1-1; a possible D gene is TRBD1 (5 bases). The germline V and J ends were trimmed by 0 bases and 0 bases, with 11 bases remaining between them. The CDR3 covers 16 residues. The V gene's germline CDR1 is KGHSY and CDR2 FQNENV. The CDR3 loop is CASSQSGRAVNTEAFF. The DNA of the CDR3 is TGTGCCAGCAGCCAATCGGGCAGGGCGGTGAACACTGAAGCTTTCTTT.

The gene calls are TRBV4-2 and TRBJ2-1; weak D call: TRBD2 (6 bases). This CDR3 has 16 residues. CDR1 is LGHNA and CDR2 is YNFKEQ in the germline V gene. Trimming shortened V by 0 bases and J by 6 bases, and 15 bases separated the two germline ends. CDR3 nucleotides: TGTGCCAGCAGCCAAGATCTGTCCGGGAGCGGCAATGAGCAGTTCTTC. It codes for CASSQDLSGSGNEQFF.

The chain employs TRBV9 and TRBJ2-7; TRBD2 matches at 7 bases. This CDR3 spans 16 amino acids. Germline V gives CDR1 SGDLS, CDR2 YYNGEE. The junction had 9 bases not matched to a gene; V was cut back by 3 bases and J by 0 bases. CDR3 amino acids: CASSADLGGSSYEQYF. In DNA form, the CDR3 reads TGTGCCAGCAGCGCCGACCTGGGGGGGAGCTCCTACGAGCAGTACTTC. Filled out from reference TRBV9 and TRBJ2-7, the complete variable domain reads DSGVTQTPKHLITATGQRVTLRCSPRSGDLSVYWYQQSLDQGLQFLIQYYNGEERAKGNILERFSAQQFPDLHSELNLSSLELGDSALYFCASSADLGGSSYEQYFGPGTRLTVT.

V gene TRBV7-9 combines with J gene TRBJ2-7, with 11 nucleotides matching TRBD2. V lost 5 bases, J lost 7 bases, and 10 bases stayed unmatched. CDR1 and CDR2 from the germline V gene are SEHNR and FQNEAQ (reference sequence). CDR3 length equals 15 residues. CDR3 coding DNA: TGTGCCAGCAGCCGAATAGCGGGAGGGCGTGAGGAGCAGTACTTC. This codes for CASSRIAGGREEQYF.

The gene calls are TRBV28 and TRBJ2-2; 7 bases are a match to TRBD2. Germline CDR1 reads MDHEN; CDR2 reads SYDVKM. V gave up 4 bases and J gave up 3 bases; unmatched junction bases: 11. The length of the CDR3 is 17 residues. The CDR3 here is CASSSSTSNYDTGELFF. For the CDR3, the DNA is TGTGCCAGCAGTTCCTCGACTAGCAATTATGACACCGGGGAGCTGTTTTTT.

In nucleotides, the CDR3 is TGTGCCAGCAGTTTATGGGAGGGAGCCTATGGCTACACCTTC. Its translation is CASSLWEGAYGYTF. This sequence joins TRBV28 and TRBJ1-2; D not certain. The CDR3 spans 14 residues. V was shortened by 0 bases and J by 4 bases, with 9 bases between the two germline ends. Looked up from germline, CDR1 is MDHEN and CDR2 is SYDVKM.

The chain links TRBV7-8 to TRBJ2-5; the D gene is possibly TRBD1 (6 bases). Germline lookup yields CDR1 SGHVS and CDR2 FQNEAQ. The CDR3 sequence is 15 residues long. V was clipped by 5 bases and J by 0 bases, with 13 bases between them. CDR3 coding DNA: TGTGCCAGCAGCCCCTGGGGGCGGGACCAAGAGACCCAGTACTTC. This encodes CASSPWGRDQETQYF.

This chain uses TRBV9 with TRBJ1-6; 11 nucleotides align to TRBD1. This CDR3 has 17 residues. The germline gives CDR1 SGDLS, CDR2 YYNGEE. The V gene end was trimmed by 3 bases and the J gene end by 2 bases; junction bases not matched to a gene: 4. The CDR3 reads CASSGGTGGTYNSPLHF. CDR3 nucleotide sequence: TGTGCCAGCAGCGGGGGGACAGGGGGAACCTATAATTCACCCCTCCACTTT.

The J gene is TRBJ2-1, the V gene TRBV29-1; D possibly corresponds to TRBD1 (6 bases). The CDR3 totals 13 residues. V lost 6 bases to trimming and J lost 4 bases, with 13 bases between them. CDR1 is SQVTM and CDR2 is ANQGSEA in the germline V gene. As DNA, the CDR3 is TGCAGCGTGGGGGCGACAGGATACAATGAGCAGTTCTTC. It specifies CSVGATGYNEQFF.

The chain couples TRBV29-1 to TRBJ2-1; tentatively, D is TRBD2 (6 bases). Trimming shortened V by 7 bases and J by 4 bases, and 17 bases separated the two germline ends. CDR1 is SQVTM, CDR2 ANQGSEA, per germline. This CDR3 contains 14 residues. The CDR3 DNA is TGCAGCGGGGGGGTAGCGGTTGGTTACAATGAGCAGTTCTTC. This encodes CSGGVAVGYNEQFF.

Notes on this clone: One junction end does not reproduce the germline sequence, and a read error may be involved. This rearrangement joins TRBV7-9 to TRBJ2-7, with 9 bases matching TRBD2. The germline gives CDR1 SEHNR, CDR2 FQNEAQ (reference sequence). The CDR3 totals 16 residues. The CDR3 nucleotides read TGTTCCAGCAGCCCCCGACAGCGGGAGGTCACCTACGAGCAGTACTTC. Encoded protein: CSSSPRQREVTYEQYF. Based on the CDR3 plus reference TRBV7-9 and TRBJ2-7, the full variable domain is DTGVSQNPRHKITKRGQNVTFRCDPISEHNRLYWYRQTLGQGPEFLTYFQNEAQLEKSRLLSDRFSAERPKGSFSTLEIQRTEQGDSAMYLCSSSPRQREVTYEQYFGPGTRLTVT.